This TCR beta chain is drawn from a study of patients and donors after allogeneic stem cell transplantation. This CDR3 is 13 amino acids long. The V end lost 5 bases, the J end lost 6 bases, and 10 bases lay between the germline ends. Germline V gives CDR1 KGHDR, CDR2 SFDVKD. There are a few counts of this clonotype. In TCRdb, the RT-PCR reads were re-called with MiXCR into one record per CDR3 protein. The table lists about 960,000 distinct CDR3 sequences, under 20% of them singletons. The rearrangement uses TRBV24-1 and TRBJ2-1; D not certain. What was sequenced was blood, either unsorted or a sorted T cell fraction (not recorded which). The clonotype was recovered from a human donor who was either an allogeneic HSCT recipient or a stem cell or donor lymphocyte infusion donor (not recorded which). It is not recorded whose cells these are; they may come from a transplant donor. Here the CDR3 DNA reads TGTGCCACCAGTGCGCCCCGAGGCAATGAGCAGTTCTTC. Amino acids: CATSAPRGNEQFF.